These T cell receptor beta chains were read from a single sample in a study of memory CD4+ T cells and cytomegalovirus serostatus. Using immunoSEQ multiplex PCR, the repertoire was profiled, and TCRdb retains in-frame clones only, with some absent. This sample has roughly 86,000 clones, with about four fifths found just once. The sequencing sample was made of memory CD4+ T cells from blood. The receptor set was obtained from an adult in good health and CMV-seropositive. CDR3s leave out the opening cysteine and the closing phenylalanine or tryptophan.

TRBJ1-3	TRBV5-5	ASSRGQGGSGNTIY
TRBJ1-1	TRBV19	ASSQIGGRGSTEAF
TRBJ2-5	TRBV27	ASSRTGTGGKETQY
TRBJ2-3	TRBV11-2	ASSPPGLLFTDTQY
TRBJ1-3	TRBV7-9	ASSLQGRNTIY
TRBJ2-1	TRBV25-1	ASSGAGGSYNEQF
TRBJ2-7	TRBV5-6	ASSSPGDRAYEQY
TRBJ2-4	TRBV13	ASSWGLAGRGNIQY
TRBJ2-6	TRBV5-6	ASSFGPDGSGANVLT
TRBJ2-1	TRBV10-3	AIRLAGNEQF
TRBJ2-2	TRBV18	ASSTNSVNTGELF
TRBJ1-1	TRBV10-3	AISDNRLEAF
TRBJ1-1	TRBV7-2	ASSQQGYTEAF
TRBJ1-1	TRBV25-1	ASSGDDRLGEAF
TRBJ1-2	TRBV5-6	ASSPALYGYT
TRBJ1-1	TRBV28	ASSRGARTEAF
NA	TRBV7-9	ASSSGLARSYEQY
TRBJ2-3	TRBV10-2	ASSQQGADTQY
TRBJ2-1	TRBV30	AWSNYGVPF
TRBJ1-5	TRBV19	ASSFERQARAQH
TRBJ2-1	TRBV4-2	ASSQDRGLAPQSEQF
TRBJ2-3	TRBV10-3	AISEFSGSTDTQY
TRBJ1-5	TRBV5-1	ASSLQGASNQPQH
TRBJ1-3	TRBV6-1	ASSGSEDTIY
TRBJ2-1	TRBV11-2	ASSWLGSGKYNEQF
TRBJ1-2	TRBV28	AARTGGSGYT